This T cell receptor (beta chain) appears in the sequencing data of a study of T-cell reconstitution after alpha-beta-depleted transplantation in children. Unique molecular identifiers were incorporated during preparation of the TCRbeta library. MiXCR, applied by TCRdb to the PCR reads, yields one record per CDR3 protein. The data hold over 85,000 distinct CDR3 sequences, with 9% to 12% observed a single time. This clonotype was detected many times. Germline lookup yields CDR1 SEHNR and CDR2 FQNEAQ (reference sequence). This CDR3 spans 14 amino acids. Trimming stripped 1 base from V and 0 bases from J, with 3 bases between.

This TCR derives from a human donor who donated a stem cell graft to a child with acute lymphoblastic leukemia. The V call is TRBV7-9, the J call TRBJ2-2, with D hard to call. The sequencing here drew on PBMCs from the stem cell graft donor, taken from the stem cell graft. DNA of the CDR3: TGTGCCAGCAGCTTAGAGACGAACACCGGGGAGCTGTTTTTT. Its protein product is CASSLETNTGELFF. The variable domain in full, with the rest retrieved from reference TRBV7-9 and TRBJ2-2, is DTGVSQNPRHKITKRGQNVTFRCDPISEHNRLYWYRQTLGQGPEFLTYFQNEAQLEKSRLLSDRFSAERPKGSFSTLEIQRTEQGDSAMYLCASSLETNTGELFFGEGSRLTVL.